The 21 T cell receptor beta chains below were found in one sample sequenced in a study of T cell clonality in common variable immunodeficiency. This table comes from immunoSEQ multiplex PCR, and its TCRdb copy is limited to in-frame clones, with some not included. The record shows 50,000 to 60,000 clones for this sample, with no singletons present. The specimen sequenced was peripheral blood mononuclear cells. These receptors all come from a person aged 18-69 years in good health.

This clone was seen repeatedly, ten times or more. The sequence runs out 3 residues before the end of the CDR3; the remainder is reconstructed from the germline J gene. The chain has TRBV30 and TRBJ2-1, with 8 bases identical to TRBD2. The CDR3 is 15 residues long. Germline CDR1 GTSNPN, CDR2 SVGIG (reference sequence). V trimming: 4 bases; J trimming: 2 bases; junction bases outside the gene matches: 7. The CDR3 is CAWKIAGSTYNEQFF. The CDR3 DNA, read in part, is TGTGCCTGGAAAATAGCGGGATCGACCTACAATGAG.

This clone has a count of ten or more. The read ends 3 residues shy of where the CDR3 ends; the end is completed using the germline J gene. The gene calls are TRBV20-1 and TRBJ2-1; possibly TRBD1 for D (5 bases). Trimming removed 0 bases at V and 4 bases at J, with 13 bases between. This CDR3 comprises 15 residues. Germline CDR1 and CDR2: DFQATT and SNEGSKA (reference sequence). The CDR3 protein is CSARDSAQGYNEQFF. Incomplete CDR3 DNA: TGCAGTGCTAGAGATTCCGCCCAGGGTTACAATGAG.

Notes on this clone: The read ends 3 residues early relative to the CDR3; the germline J gene fills the gap. The rearrangement uses TRBV7-9 and TRBJ2-5; D perhaps matches TRBD2 (6 bases). This CDR3 region has 11 residues. Germline CDR1 SEHNR, CDR2 FQNEAQ (reference sequence). V lost 7 bases, J lost 7 bases, and 10 bases lay in between. The CDR3 sequence: CASTSSGTQYF. The covered CDR3 bases are TGTGCCAGCACCAGTAGCGGGACC.

This clone appeared many times. The read ends 3 residues early relative to the CDR3; the germline J gene fills the gap. The chain couples TRBV10-3 to TRBJ2-1, with D perhaps TRBD1 (7 bases). The CDR3 has 15 amino acids. CDR1 is ENHRY and CDR2 is SYGVKD in the germline V gene. V was shortened by 6 bases and J by 7 bases, with 19 bases between the two germline ends. CDR3 DNA, as far as it was read: TGTGCCATCAGCGATCAGGGGGGCTGGTGGAATGAG. Translated: CAISDQGGWWNE. The entire CDR3 is CAISDQGGWWNEQFF.

This clone was picked up many times. The read falls 3 residues short of the CDR3 end, and the missing part is taken from the germline J gene. This rearrangement joins TRBV6-4 to TRBJ2-2; perhaps TRBD1 as D (6 bases). Germline CDR1 and CDR2: MRHNA and SNTAGT. V lost 3 bases to trimming and J lost 8 bases, with 10 bases between them. The CDR3 runs 13 residues. The CDR3 region is CASSETGTGELFF. Incomplete CDR3 DNA: TGTGCCAGCAGTGAGACAGGCACTGGGGAG.

This clone showed up many times. The read finishes 3 residues shy of the CDR3 end, and the germline J gene is used to complete it. V is TRBV5-1 and J is TRBJ2-2, with unresolved D. V dropped 2 bases and J dropped 1 base, with 9 bases sitting between them. CDR1 is SGHRS, CDR2 YFSETQ, per germline. This CDR3 has 15 amino acids. The CDR3 spells CASSLVQMNTGELFF. The covered CDR3 bases are TGCGCCAGCAGCTTAGTACAGATGAACACCGGGGAG.

This clone was seen ten or more times. The read terminates 3 residues before the CDR3 end, so the remaining end is supplied by the germline J gene. The genes are TRBV20-1 and TRBJ2-3; 11 positions match TRBD2. Germline V gene lookup returns CDR1 DFQATT and CDR2 SNEGSKA (reference sequence). V gave up 1 base and J gave up 0 bases; unmatched junction bases: 3. The length of the CDR3 is 16 residues. CDR3 residues: CSARGLAGPSTDTQYF. The sequenced CDR3 bases are TGCAGTGCTAGAGGACTAGCGGGACCCAGCACAGATACG.

As for this clone: The read ends 3 residues before the CDR3 terminus; that terminus is restored from the germline J gene. The J gene is TRBJ2-1, the V gene TRBV20-1, with a weak D call TRBD1 (9 bases). The germline V and J ends were trimmed by 6 bases and 2 bases, with 26 bases remaining between them. Per germline, CDR1 DFQATT and CDR2 SNEGSKA (reference sequence). CDR3 length: 18 residues. This CDR3 is CSAQTGGMSGGTYNEQFF. The CDR3 DNA, read in part, is TGCAGTGCGCAGACAGGGGGAATGAGCGGGGGAACCTACAATGAG.

In this sample, this clone turned up a few times. The CDR3 end lies 3 residues beyond the end of the read and is filled in from the germline J gene. The chain combines TRBV6-2 or TRBV6-3 with TRBJ1-1; possibly TRBD1 for D (5 bases). The germline CDR1 and CDR2 sequences are MNHEY and SVGEGT. The V and J ends lost 6 bases and 5 bases respectively, with 19 bases between them. The CDR3 has 15 residues. CDR3 DNA, as far as it was read: TGTGCCAGCAGCCAGGGTGGGGGGTGGAGAACTGAA. The encoded protein is CASSQGGGWRTE. The full CDR3 is CASSQGGGWRTEAFF.

Turning to this clone: The read ends 3 residues before the CDR3 terminus; that terminus is restored from the germline J gene. J is TRBJ2-3 and V is TRBV18, with 8 nucleotides matching TRBD1. Germline V lookup: CDR1 KGHSH, CDR2 LQKENI. This CDR3 has 14 amino acids. The CDR3 bases that were read are TGTGCCAGCTCCCCGACAGGGGAGCAGGGGACG. Protein: CASSPTGEQGT. The complete CDR3 sequence is CASSPTGEQGTQYF.

The table lists this clone with many counts. This chain's CDR3 is CASSSDRGGNTEAFF. The sequenced part of the CDR3 DNA is TGTGCCAGCAGCTCCGACAGGGGAGGTAACACTGAA. The chain joins TRBV7-3 to TRBJ1-1; TRBD1 agrees at 8 bases. The read comes to an end 3 residues before the CDR3 does, leaving the germline J gene to fill in the end. After removal of 4 bases from V and 2 bases from J, the junction contained 6 bases not matched to a gene. The V gene's germline CDR1 is SGHTA and CDR2 FQGTGA. The CDR3 contains 15 residues.

This clone was detected many times. The read ends 3 residues shy of where the CDR3 ends; the end is completed using the germline J gene. The chain couples TRBV2 to TRBJ2-2; tentative D call: TRBD1 (6 bases). CDR1 is SNHLY, CDR2 FYNNEI, per germline. The CDR3 spans 14 residues. V gave up 8 bases and J gave up 5 bases, with 15 bases separating them. CDR3 loop: CASGTQTGTGELFF. The sequenced CDR3 bases are TGTGCCAGCGGAACTCAAACAGGGACCGGGGAG.

This clone was counted many times. Read sequence stops 3 residues before the CDR3 end, and the germline J gene provides the missing end. The chain joins TRBV20-1 to TRBJ2-1; no clear D. The CDR3 sequence is 18 residues long. The V gene's germline CDR1 is DFQATT and CDR2 SNEGSKA (reference sequence). Trimming removed 6 bases from V and 6 bases from J, with 30 bases in between. Here the CDR3 reads CSAIDFLLIASKVNEQFF. The CDR3 bases that were read are TGCAGTGCCATCGATTTCCTGCTCATTGCGAGCAAAGTCAATGAG.

This clone was recorded many times. The CDR3 end falls 3 residues outside the read, so it is completed with the germline J gene. The chain joins TRBV5-6 to TRBJ2-1; D may be TRBD1 (6 bases). Trimming removed 1 base from V and 3 bases from J, with 11 bases in between. The germline V gene encodes CDR1 SGHDT and CDR2 YYEEEE. This CDR3 has 15 residues. The CDR3 loop is CASSLKPQGYNEQFF. The part of the CDR3 DNA that was read is TGTGCCAGCAGCTTGAAGCCACAGGGCTACAATGAG.

The sample holds many counts of this clone. This chain's CDR3 is CSARGTANTGELFF. The DNA read from the CDR3 is TGCAGTGCTAGAGGGACAGCGAACACCGGGGAG. The V call is TRBV20-1, the J call TRBJ2-2, with a weak D call TRBD1 (6 bases). The read ends 3 residues before the CDR3 terminus; that terminus is restored from the germline J gene. The length of the CDR3 is 14 residues. Germline values: CDR1 DFQATT, CDR2 SNEGSKA (reference sequence). Trimming cost V 1 base and J 0 bases, with 6 bases left between them.

This clone was counted at least ten times. The read ends 3 residues before the CDR3 terminus; that terminus is restored from the germline J gene. V gene TRBV15 combines with J gene TRBJ2-5; a possible D gene is TRBD1 (5 bases). V was clipped by 2 bases and J by 4 bases, with 14 bases between them. CDR1 is LNHNV and CDR2 is YYDKDF in the germline V gene (reference sequence). This CDR3 contains 15 residues. The sequenced part of the CDR3 DNA is TGTGCCACCAGCAGAAACGCAGGGTTGAGAGAGACC. Translation gives CATSRNAGLRET. The whole CDR3 protein reads CATSRNAGLRETQYF.

This clone came up many times. The CDR3 loop reads CASSILGSGGGQETQYF. The part of the CDR3 DNA that was read is TGTGCCAGTAGTATCCTGGGTAGCGGGGGTGGGCAAGAGACC. The gene calls are TRBV19 and TRBJ2-5; 9 nucleotides match TRBD2. The read gets to within 3 residues of the CDR3 end, and the germline J gene fills in the rest. CDR1 is LNHDA, CDR2 SQIVND, per germline (reference sequence). The CDR3 totals 17 residues. V trimming: 3 bases; J trimming: 2 bases; junction bases outside the gene matches: 10.

This clone was observed at least ten times. CDR3 bases read: TGTGCCAGCAGCTTAAGAGGGGGCACCGGGGAG. It translates to CASSLRGGTGE. In full, the CDR3 reads CASSLRGGTGELFF. The chain links TRBV7-3 to TRBJ2-2; the D gene is possibly TRBD1 (6 bases). Read sequence stops 3 residues before the CDR3 end, and the germline J gene provides the missing end. The CDR3 covers 14 residues. CDR1 is SGHTA, CDR2 FQGTGA, per germline. V was trimmed by 1 base and J by 4 bases, leaving 7 bases between them.

This clone showed up many times. Coverage ceases 3 residues before the CDR3 finishes, and the germline J gene fills in the end. The V and J genes are TRBV5-1 and TRBJ2-1, with TRBD2 matching 10 bases. Losses at the gene ends were 4 bases for V and 2 bases for J; bases not matched to a gene: 3. CDR3 length equals 15 residues. From germline, CDR1 is SGHRS and CDR2 YFSETQ. CDR3 region: CASSTSGGAYNEQFF. The covered CDR3 bases are TGCGCCAGCAGCACCAGCGGGGGGGCCTACAATGAG.

This clone was counted only a few times. CDR3 DNA (partial): TGTGCCAGCAGCTTATCAGGGAGAAGCAATCAGCCG. As protein: CASSLSGRSNQP. The complete CDR3 reads CASSLSGRSNQPQYF. The chain joins TRBV7-2 to TRBJ2-3; tentatively, D is TRBD1 or TRBD2 (5 bases each). The read terminates 3 residues before the CDR3 end, so the remaining end is supplied by the germline J gene. The CDR3 extends over 15 amino acids. Germline V gene sequence: CDR1 SGHTA, CDR2 FQGNSA.

Notes on this clone: Read data end 3 residues before the CDR3 end; the end is taken from the germline J gene. The chain recombines TRBV7-9 with TRBJ2-7, with TRBD1 matching 8 bases. The CDR3 runs to 15 residues. Looked up from germline, CDR1 is SEHNR and CDR2 is FQNEAQ (reference sequence). V lost 0 bases, J lost 6 bases, and 7 bases stayed unmatched. This CDR3 is CASSLAQGAFAEQYF. The sequenced CDR3 bases are TGTGCCAGCAGCTTAGCGCAGGGGGCATTCGCCGAG.